What follows describes a single T cell receptor beta chain. Sequencing used immunoSEQ multiplex PCR; TCRdb keeps in-frame clones, though not all of them. Here the sample spans 250,000 or so clones, approximately 86% being singletons. This CDR3 has 18 residues. The germline V gene encodes CDR1 SGHRS and CDR2 YFSETQ. After removal of 3 bases from V and 5 bases from J, the junction contained 11 bases not matched to a gene. This sample stems from a study of blood T cell repertoires in COVID-19. The gene calls are TRBV5-1 and TRBJ2-3; 14 bases agree with TRBD2. The TCR sequence derives from a man older than 75 with acute or convalescent COVID-19. The source material was peripheral blood. The CDR3 DNA sequence: TGCGCCAGCAGCTCACGAGCGACTAGCGGGGGGGGGTTAGATACGCAGTATTTT. Translation: CASSSRATSGGGLDTQYF.